This T cell receptor beta chain was documented in a study of beta chain features in type 1 diabetes. Study observations and caveats: For patients, the naive, central memory and Treg TCRB repertoires appeared more alike than for healthy donors. Significant though moderate, a shortening of TCRB CDR3s appeared in all four CD4+ subsets of Type 1 diabetes patients.

This clone was counted once. Antigen specificity is unknown. The study reverse transcribed the entire isolated RNA, so it sequenced expressed TCRB transcripts. Sequencing was performed with immunoSEQ multiplex PCR; in TCRdb, only in-frame clones are kept and a portion is missing. This sample has 450,000 or so clones, with 11% found just once. A heparinised blood draw that averaged about 0.11 L was obtained once from each donor. Sorting that relied on CD45RO/CCR7/CD25/CD127/CD95/CD27 yielded CD4+ naive, central memory, regulatory and stem cell-like memory cells. The receptor was isolated from a young woman in good health. Input material: naive CD4+ T cells from blood.

CDR3 nucleotides: TGTGCCAGCAGCACCGGGACAGGTTTCTACGAGCAGTACTTC. It specifies CASSTGTGFYEQYF. The V and J genes are TRBV5-4 and TRBJ2-7; 8 nucleotides match TRBD1. This CDR3 has 14 residues. V lost 4 bases and J lost 3; bases outside the gene matches: 6. In germline, CDR1 is SGHNT, CDR2 YYREEE (reference sequence).